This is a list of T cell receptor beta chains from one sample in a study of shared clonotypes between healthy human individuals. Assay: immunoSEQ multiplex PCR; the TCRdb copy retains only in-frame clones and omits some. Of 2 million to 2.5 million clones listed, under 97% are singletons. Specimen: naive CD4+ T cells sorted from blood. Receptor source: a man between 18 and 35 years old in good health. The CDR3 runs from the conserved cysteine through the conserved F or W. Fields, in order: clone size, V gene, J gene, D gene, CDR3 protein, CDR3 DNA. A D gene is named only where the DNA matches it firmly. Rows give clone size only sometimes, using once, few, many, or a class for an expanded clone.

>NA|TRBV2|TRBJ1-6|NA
CASSEIDNSPLHF
TGTGCCAGCAGTGAAATAGATAATTCACCCCTCCACTTT
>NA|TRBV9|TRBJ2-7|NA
CASSAGYEQYF
TGTGCCAGCAGCGCCGGGTACGAGCAGTACTTC
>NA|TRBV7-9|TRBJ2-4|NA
CASSLSPLNIQYF
TGTGCCAGCAGCTTATCCCCTCTTAACATTCAGTACTTC
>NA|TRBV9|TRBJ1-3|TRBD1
CASSVEPQGSSGNTIYF
TGTGCCAGCAGCGTTGAGCCACAGGGGAGCTCTGGAAACACCATATATTTT
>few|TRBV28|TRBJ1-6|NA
CASSRQDNSPLHF
TGTGCCAGCAGCCGACAGGATAATTCACCCCTCCACTTT
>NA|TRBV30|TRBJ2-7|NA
CAWSVVGEIPYEQYF
TGTGCCTGGAGTGTAGTCGGGGAGATCCCCTACGAGCAGTACTTC
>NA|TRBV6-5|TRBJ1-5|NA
CASSKGGYSNQPQHF
TGTGCCAGCAGCAAAGGGGGGTATAGCAATCAGCCCCAGCATTTT
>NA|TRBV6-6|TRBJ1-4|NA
CASSYSGGTNEKLFF
TGTGCCAGCAGTTACAGTGGGGGGACTAATGAAAAACTGTTTTTT
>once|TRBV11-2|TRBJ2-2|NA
CASSDKTSWGRDVSGELFF
TGTGCCAGCAGCGACAAAACGTCGTGGGGGCGGGATGTTTCCGGGGAGCTGTTTTTT
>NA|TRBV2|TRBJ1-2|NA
CASIPGTGIGYTF
TGTGCCAGCATCCCAGGGACGGGTATTGGCTACACCTTC
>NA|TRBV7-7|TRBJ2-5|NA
CASSRDSQQETQYF
TGTGCTAGCAGCCGGGACTCCCAGCAAGAGACCCAGTACTTC
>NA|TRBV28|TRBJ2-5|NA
CASSEARRGTQYF
TGTGCCAGCAGCGAGGCTAGGCGGGGGACCCAGTACTTC
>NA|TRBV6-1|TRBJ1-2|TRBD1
CASSEQGARGYTF
TGTGCCAGCAGTGAACAGGGGGCTCGAGGCTACACCTTC
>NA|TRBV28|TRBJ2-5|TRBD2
CASSRGLAGDETQYF
TGTGCCAGCAGCAGGGGACTAGCGGGGGACGAGACCCAGTACTTC
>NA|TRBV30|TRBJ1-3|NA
CAWSSSPSSGNTIYF
TGTGCCTGGAGTAGCAGCCCGAGCTCTGGAAACACCATATATTTT
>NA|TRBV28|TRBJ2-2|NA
CASSENTGELFF
TGTGCCAGCAGTGAGAACACCGGGGAGCTGTTTTTT
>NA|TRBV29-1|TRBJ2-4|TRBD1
CSVTRDRGLFEYF
TGCAGCGTCACTCGGGACAGGGGGCTTTTCGAGTACTTC
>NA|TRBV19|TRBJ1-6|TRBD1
CASSIGDRGLNSPLHF
TGTGCCAGTAGTATCGGTGACAGGGGGCTCAATTCACCCCTCCACTTT
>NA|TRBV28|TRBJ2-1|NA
CASISLGHQAPNEQFF
TGTGCCAGCATCTCATTAGGACACCAGGCCCCCAATGAGCAGTTCTTC
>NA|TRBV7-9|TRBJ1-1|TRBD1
CASSTWDRVNTEAFF
TGTGCCAGCAGCACTTGGGACAGGGTGAACACTGAAGCTTTCTTT
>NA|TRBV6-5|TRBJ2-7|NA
CASRDRYYEQYF
TGTGCCAGCAGAGACAGGTACTACGAGCAGTACTTC
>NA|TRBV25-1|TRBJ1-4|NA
CASSEIHGTNEKLFF
TGTGCCAGCAGTGAAATCCATGGAACTAATGAAAAACTGTTTTTT
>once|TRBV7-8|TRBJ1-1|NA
CASSSYRDGRSNTEAFF
TGTGCCAGCAGCTCCTACCGGGACGGCAGATCCAACACTGAAGCTTTCTTT
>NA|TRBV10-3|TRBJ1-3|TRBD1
CAMGQERSGNTIYF
TGTGCCATGGGACAGGAGCGCTCTGGAAACACCATATATTTT
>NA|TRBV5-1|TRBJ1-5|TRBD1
CASSSGTGNQPQHF
TGCGCCAGCAGCTCCGGGACAGGGAATCAGCCCCAGCATTTT